Below, one TCR beta chain is given with its context. It lacks a known antigen. No much larger clone exists at a distance of one base, and base qualities are not known. For this chain, trimming is 2 bases at the V end and 5 bases at the J end, and the number of junction bases without a gene match is 1. The CDR3 numbers 14 residues from cysteine through phenylalanine. The CDR3 DNA has 42 bases and is translated from base 1. The germline V gene yields SGDLS for CDR1 and YYNGEE for CDR2. This sample is part of a study of control samples from healthy donors and cancer patients (dated by TCRdb to the early 2020s). The method was the immunoSEQ multiplex PCR assay. TCRdb obtained this table from immuneACCESS and retained in-frame rearrangements with V and J assigned. These tables miss some clones; where compared with another copy, unresolved V genes account for less than half of the shortfall, and the remainder is unexplained. Counted in this sample were roughly 90,000 clones; around nine tenths of them appeared once. Together, the top ten hold less than 10% of the sample.

The TCR comes from a woman aged 45 to 65 with colorectal cancer. Sequenced sample: PBMCs. Rearrangement joined TRBV9 to TRBJ1-1; the junction holds 12 bases that match TRBD1. The base sequence is TGTGCCAGCAGCGTGGGACAGGGGGCGACTGAAGCTTTCTTT. Translated, it reads CASSVGQGATEAFF.